What follows are 11 T cell receptor beta chains derived from one specimen sequenced in a study of control samples from healthy donors and cancer patients. Sequencing used immunoSEQ multiplex PCR; TCRdb keeps in-frame clones, though not all of them. The sample lists about 130,000 clones; approximately 92% were seen once. Sequenced input: PBMCs. The source is a man at least 80 years old with head and neck cancer.

The chain has TRBV10-2 and TRBJ1-4; D remains unclear. V was shortened by 7 bases and J by 7 bases, with 19 bases between the two germline ends. The length of the CDR3 is 15 residues. CDR1 and CDR2 (germline): WSHSY, SAAADI. CDR3 DNA: TGCGCCAGCAAAAATATACAGCCGGGCGGTGAAAAACTGTTTTTT. It encodes CASKNIQPGGEKLFF.

The J gene is TRBJ2-1, the V gene TRBV21-1; the table gives TRBD2 as D, unverified against the DNA. TRBV21-1 is a pseudogene locus. This CDR3 contains 16 residues. The CDR3 region is CASSALEGHPYNEQFF. CDR3 bases: TGTGCCAGCAGCGCGTTGGAGGGCCATCCTTACAATGAGCAGTTCTTC.

The V and J genes are TRBV6-5 and TRBJ1-2; 7 positions agree with TRBD1. V was clipped by 6 bases and J by 2 bases; unmatched bases: 0. This CDR3 is 12 amino acids long. The germline V gene has CDR1 MNHEY and CDR2 SVGAGI. CDR3 nucleotide sequence: TGTGCCAGCAGGACAGGGAACTATGGCTACACCTTC. Translation: CASRTGNYGYTF.

The genes are TRBV3-1 (or the pseudogene TRBV3-2) and TRBJ2-7; the D is unclear. Germline V gene lookup returns CDR1 LGHDT and CDR2 YNNKEL (reference sequence). The ends were cut back, 0 bases at V and 5 bases at J, with 14 bases in the middle. The CDR3 is 15 amino acids. Here the CDR3 reads CASSQDPRYTDEQYF. In DNA form, the CDR3 reads TGTGCCAGCAGCCAAGATCCACGGTATACGGACGAGCAGTACTTC.

This clone appeared once. J is TRBJ1-1 and V is TRBV4-2; weak D call: TRBD1 (5 bases). The CDR3 contains 14 residues. V was pared by 3 bases and J by 3 bases, with 11 bases between. Germline V CDR1 and CDR2: LGHNA, YNFKEQ. The CDR3 protein is CASSHTGTDTEAFF. For the CDR3, the DNA is TGTGCCAGCAGCCACACCGGGACGGACACTGAAGCTTTCTTT.

This rearrangement joins TRBV14 to TRBJ2-7; no clear D gene. This CDR3 spans 12 amino acids. Germline CDR1 reads SGHDN; CDR2 reads FVKESK. The V and J ends lost 8 bases and 2 bases respectively, with 10 bases between them. Written as DNA, the CDR3 is TGTGCCAGCGGAAACAGCCCCTACGAGCAGTACTTC. Amino acid sequence: CASGNSPYEQYF.

This chain connects TRBV10-3 to TRBJ2-7; no firm D call. This CDR3 region has 13 residues. CDR1 is ENHRY and CDR2 is SYGVKD in the germline V gene. V was shortened by 2 bases and J by 2 bases, with 7 bases between the two germline ends. In DNA form, the CDR3 reads TGTGCCATCAGTGAGGCCGGAACCTACGAGCAGTACTTC. Residues: CAISEAGTYEQYF.

The chain links TRBV27 to TRBJ2-7; no reliable D call. Trimming stripped 5 bases from V and 3 bases from J, with 11 bases between. This CDR3 spans 13 amino acids. CDR1 and CDR2 from the germline V gene are MNHEY and SMNVEV (reference sequence). The CDR3 loop is CASSPYSHYEQYF. CDR3 DNA: TGTGCCAGCAGTCCTTACTCCCACTACGAGCAGTACTTC.

This chain connects TRBV18 to TRBJ2-3; 7 bases map to TRBD2. Germline trimming cut 0 bases from V and 3 bases from J; bases unmatched to any gene: 3. The CDR3 is made up of 15 amino acids. Germline V lookup: CDR1 KGHSH, CDR2 LQKENI. This CDR3 is CASSPPSGITDTQYF. Written as DNA, the CDR3 is TGTGCCAGCTCACCACCGAGCGGGATTACAGATACGCAGTATTTT.

V is TRBV19 and J is TRBJ1-5, with D perhaps matching TRBD1 (5 bases). CDR1 and CDR2 from the germline V gene are LNHDA and SQIVND (reference sequence). The CDR3 consists of 14 residues. The germline V and J ends were trimmed by 3 bases and 3 bases, with 9 bases remaining between them. The CDR3 coding sequence is TGTGCCAGTAGTATTGCAGGGTACAATCAGCCCCAGCATTTT. Protein: CASSIAGYNQPQHF.

V gene TRBV12-3 or TRBV12-4 combines with J gene TRBJ2-3; weak D call: TRBD2 (6 bases). The CDR3 length is 13 residues. The ends were cut back, 1 base at V and 5 bases at J, with 7 bases in the middle. The CDR3 region has the DNA TGTGCCAGCAGTTTAGGTAGCGGAGATACGCAGTATTTT. Its translation is CASSLGSGDTQYF.